The present entry profiles one T cell receptor (beta chain) with its context. The record originates from a study of memory CD4+ T cells and cytomegalovirus serostatus. Single viable CD3+CD4+CD8-CD45RO+ cells were sorted as the memory CD4+ T cells. Donors' CMV status reflects serum IgG against pp150, pp28, p38, p52. Germline V gene sequence: CDR1 SGHAT, CDR2 FQNNGV. The V end lost 5 bases, the J end lost 7 bases, and 20 bases lay between the germline ends. CDR3 length equals 15 residues. TCRdb keeps only in-frame clones here, not all; method: immunoSEQ multiplex PCR. The repertoire has about 64,000 clones, approximately 77% of them found once; the top ten carry 0.88%.

The chain is built from TRBV11-2 and TRBJ1-2; maybe TRBD1 (6 bases). The receptor's source is an adult in good health and CMV-seronegative. The sample comprised memory CD4+ T cells from blood. CDR3 DNA: TGTGCCAGCAGCCCTAGCGGGGGGGCCCAGCTTGGCTACACCTTC. Its protein is CASSPSGGAQLGYTF.